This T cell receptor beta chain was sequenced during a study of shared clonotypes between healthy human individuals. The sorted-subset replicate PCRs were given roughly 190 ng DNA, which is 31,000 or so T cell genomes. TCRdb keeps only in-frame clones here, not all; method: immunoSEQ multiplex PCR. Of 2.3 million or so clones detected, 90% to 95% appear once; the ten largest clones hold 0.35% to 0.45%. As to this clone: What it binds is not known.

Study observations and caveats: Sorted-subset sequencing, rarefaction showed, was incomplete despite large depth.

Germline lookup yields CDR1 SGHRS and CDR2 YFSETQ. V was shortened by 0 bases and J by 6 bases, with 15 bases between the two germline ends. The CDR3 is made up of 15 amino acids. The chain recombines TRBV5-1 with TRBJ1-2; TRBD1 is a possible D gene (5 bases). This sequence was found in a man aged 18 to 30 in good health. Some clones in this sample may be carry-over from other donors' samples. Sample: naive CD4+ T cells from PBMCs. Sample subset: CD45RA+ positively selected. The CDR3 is CASSLVTGGTDGYTF. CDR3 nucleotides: TGCGCCAGCAGCTTGGTAACTGGGGGGACTGATGGCTACACCTTC.